The 21 T cell receptor beta chains reported below all come from one sample, sequenced in a study of CD8+ T cells in alopecia areata. Documented treatment: oral pan-JAK inhibitor, 5-10 mg twice daily. As the sequencing template, cDNA was produced by extracting RNA and reverse transcribing it. The assay was immunoSEQ multiplex PCR, and TCRdb's table has in-frame clones only and misses some. The table has 110,000 to 150,000 clones, 45% to 65% seen once. Specimen: CD8+ T cells sorted from blood, collected at week 4, from a patient treated with tofacitinib. All receptors come from a human donor with alopecia areata.

The J gene is TRBJ1-5, the V gene TRBV27, with D possibly TRBD1 on 5 matching bases. Trimming pared 4 bases from V and 3 bases from J, leaving 7 bases between. The CDR3 is 13 residues long. The germline gives CDR1 MNHEY, CDR2 SMNVEV (reference sequence). CDR3 DNA: TGTGCCAGCAGTTGGGGCAACAATCAGCCCCAGCATTTT. It is translated as CASSWGNNQPQHF.

Comments on this clone: Other DNA sequences from this sample encode an identical CDR3 as well. This chain joins TRBV30 and TRBJ1-4; no definite D call. The germline V gene encodes CDR1 GTSNPN and CDR2 SVGIG (reference sequence). Deletions cut 0 bases from V and 8 bases from J, with 4 bases between. The CDR3 runs 11 residues. CDR3 DNA sequence: TGTGCCTGGAGTGTAAGCGAAAAACTGTTTTTT. This translates into CAWSVSEKLFF.

The CDR3 sequence: CASSSGRGGGYTF. The CDR3 DNA is TGTGCCAGCAGTTCGGGCCGAGGGGGTGGCTACACCTTC. The chain is built from TRBV27 and TRBJ1-2, with D possibly being TRBD1 (6 bases). From germline, CDR1 is MNHEY and CDR2 SMNVEV (reference sequence). The CDR3 has 13 amino acids. V was shortened by 4 bases and J by 7 bases, with 13 bases between the two germline ends.

This clone showed up just a few times. The rearrangement joins TRBV9 to TRBJ1-6; tentative D call: TRBD1 (5 bases). V was pared by 1 base and J by 9 bases, with 11 bases between. Germline V gene sequence: CDR1 SGDLS, CDR2 YYNGEE. This CDR3 has 14 residues. The CDR3 DNA is TGTGCCAGCAGCGTACAGGGACTCGGTTCACCCCTCCACTTT. Amino acid sequence: CASSVQGLGSPLHF.

This chain joins TRBV6-6 and TRBJ2-2; D gene unclear. CDR3 length: 14 residues. Trimming removed 4 bases at V and 3 bases at J, with 9 bases between. CDR1 MNHNY and CDR2 SVGAGI come from the germline V gene (reference sequence). CDR3 DNA sequence: TGTGCCAGCAGTTTTTCCAGCTACACCGGGGAGCTGTTTTTT. Protein product: CASSFSSYTGELFF.

This rearrangement joins TRBV19 to TRBJ1-5, with D tentatively TRBD1 (5 bases). Germline-derived CDR1 and CDR2 are LNHDA and SQIVND (reference sequence). Deletions cut 8 bases from V and 4 bases from J, with 15 bases between. CDR3 length: 14 amino acids. This CDR3 is CASLGAVGNQPQHF. CDR3 nucleotides: TGTGCCAGTCTCGGGGCCGTCGGGAATCAGCCCCAGCATTTT.

The sample holds a few counts of this clone. V usage is TRBV10-2 and J usage is TRBJ2-3; D remains ambiguous. The V end lost 1 base, the J end lost 2 bases, and 7 bases lay between the germline ends. The CDR3 extends over 14 amino acids. Germline V gene data show CDR1 as WSHSY and CDR2 as SAAADI. In nucleotides, the CDR3 is TGCGCCAGCAGTGAGTACGGGTACACAGATACGCAGTATTTT. This sequence encodes CASSEYGYTDTQYF.

This clone has only a few counts. The rearrangement links TRBV13 to TRBJ1-1; D is unclear. The CDR3 runs to 14 residues. CDR1 PRHDT and CDR2 FYEKMQ come from the germline V gene (reference sequence). The V and J ends lost 5 bases and 5 bases respectively, with 15 bases between them. The CDR3 sequence: CASSPRGGATEAFF. The CDR3 DNA is TGTGCCAGCAGCCCCCGAGGAGGCGCAACTGAAGCTTTCTTT.

The CDR3 DNA follows: TGCGCCAGCAGCTTACGGCAGGGGATTTTCCATGAGCAGTTCTTC. This encodes CASSLRQGIFHEQFF. The genes are TRBV5-1 and TRBJ2-1; D might be TRBD1 (6 bases). Per the germline V gene, CDR1 is SGHRS and CDR2 is YFSETQ. The V and J ends lost 2 bases and 8 bases respectively, with 17 bases between them. The CDR3 extends over 15 amino acids.

The V and J genes are TRBV4-1 and TRBJ2-5; tentative D call: TRBD1 (6 bases). Trimming removed 0 bases at V and 2 bases at J, with 28 bases between. CDR3 length: 21 amino acids. The germline V gene encodes CDR1 MGHRA and CDR2 YSYEKL. DNA for the CDR3: TGCGCCAGCAGCCAAGATCCCCCGACAGGCCACGAACTCGCGATACAAGAGACCCAGTACTTC. Amino acids: CASSQDPPTGHELAIQETQYF.

The CDR3 DNA is TGTGCCAGCAGTTACTCCGGACAGCTTGAGACCCAGTACTTC. Its protein is CASSYSGQLETQYF. This rearrangement joins TRBV6-5 to TRBJ2-5; tentatively, D is TRBD1 (6 bases). Trimming stripped 0 bases from V and 5 bases from J, with 10 bases between. Germline V gene data show CDR1 as MNHEY and CDR2 as SVGAGI. The CDR3 has 14 residues.

This clone turned up a few times. The V call is TRBV23-1, the J call TRBJ1-5; TRBD1 is a possible D gene (5 bases). TRBV23-1 falls under the ORF class, with uncertain function. Trimming removed 4 bases from V and 5 bases from J, with 6 bases in between. There are 12 residues in the CDR3. The CDR3, as DNA: TGCGCCAGCAGTCTCAGGGATCAGCCCCAGCATTTT. Translation gives CASSLRDQPQHF.

The V gene is TRBV30, the J gene TRBJ1-3, with D unresolved. CDR1 is GTSNPN, CDR2 SVGIG, per germline (reference sequence). The CDR3 runs 15 residues. Trimming took off 0 bases at V and 0 bases at J, with 9 bases between the two ends. The CDR3 DNA sequence: TGTGCCTGGAGTGTACACTTGCTCTCTGGAAACACCATATATTTT. This sequence encodes CAWSVHLLSGNTIYF. The full variable domain, rest sourced from reference TRBV30 and TRBJ1-3, is SQTIHQWPATLVQPVGSPLSLECTVEGTSNPNLYWYRQAAGRGLQLLFYSVGIGQISSEVPQNLSASRPQDRQFILSSKKLLLSDSGFYLCAWSVHLLSGNTIYFGEGSWLTVV.

This chain joins TRBV13 and TRBJ1-5; 8 nucleotides align to TRBD1. Germline CDR1 PRHDT, CDR2 FYEKMQ (reference sequence). V dropped 5 bases and J dropped 6; count of bases not matched to a gene: 9. This CDR3 has 15 residues. The CDR3: CASSLGQGESQPQHF. In nucleotides, the CDR3 is TGTGCCAGCAGCCTCGGACAGGGTGAAAGTCAGCCCCAGCATTTT.

The chain uses TRBV6-1 and TRBJ2-7; 7 positions agree with TRBD1. The CDR3 is 14 amino acids. Unmatched junction bases numbered 7, after V lost 5 bases and J lost 3 bases. Germline CDR1 reads MNHNS; CDR2 reads SASEGT. For the CDR3, the DNA is TGTGCCAGCAGTAGACAGGGCGGTCGCTACGAGCAGTACTTC. Translation gives CASSRQGGRYEQYF.

V is TRBV13 and J is TRBJ2-1, with D perhaps given as TRBD1 or TRBD2 (6 bases each). The CDR3 has 16 residues. Germline loops: CDR1 PRHDT, CDR2 FYEKMQ (reference sequence). V lost 5 bases and J lost 4, with 18 bases in between. The CDR3 reads CASSPRVGGGYNEQFF. The CDR3 DNA reads TGTGCCAGCAGCCCTCGGGTGGGGGGCGGTTACAATGAGCAGTTCTTC.

The chain is built from TRBV5-4 and TRBJ1-1; no definite D call. In germline, CDR1 is SGHNT, CDR2 YYREEE (reference sequence). This CDR3 region has 12 residues. V was cut by 7 bases and J by 0 bases, with 7 bases left in between. The DNA for the CDR3 is TGTGCCAGCCCTGCCATGAACACTGAAGCTTTCTTT. Translating gives CASPAMNTEAFF.

This clone was seen a handful of times. The chain has TRBV9 and TRBJ2-2, with 13 nucleotides matching TRBD2. The germline V gene has CDR1 SGDLS and CDR2 YYNGEE. The junction had 10 bases not matched to a gene; V was cut back by 4 bases and J by 7 bases. This CDR3 contains 17 residues. CDR3 sequence reads: CASSPGLAGILGGELFF. CDR3 in DNA: TGTGCCAGCAGCCCGGGACTAGCGGGGATCTTAGGCGGGGAGCTGTTTTTT. Full variable domain (missing parts from reference TRBV9 and TRBJ2-2): DSGVTQTPKHLITATGQRVTLRCSPRSGDLSVYWYQQSLDQGLQFLIQYYNGEERAKGNILERFSAQQFPDLHSELNLSSLELGDSALYFCASSPGLAGILGGELFFGEGSRLTVL.

The table lists this clone with a count of one. This rearrangement joins TRBV6-1 to TRBJ1-5; no clear D. Per the germline V gene, CDR1 is MNHNS and CDR2 is SASEGT. The CDR3 loop spans 12 amino acids. V was trimmed by 8 bases and J by 6 bases, leaving 11 bases between them. For the CDR3, the DNA is TGTGCCAGCGCCGTGGCTCCTCAGCCCCAGCATTTT. This sequence encodes CASAVAPQPQHF.

V and J are TRBV13 and TRBJ1-4; D unresolved. This CDR3 is built from 13 residues. V was trimmed by 5 bases and J by 7 bases, leaving 11 bases between them. Germline assignment: CDR1 PRHDT and CDR2 FYEKMQ (reference sequence). CDR3 protein: CASSPTMGEKLFF. The DNA for the CDR3 is TGTGCCAGCAGCCCCACTATGGGTGAAAAACTGTTTTTT.

The rearrangement joins TRBV14 to TRBJ2-1, with 7 bases aligning to TRBD1. The CDR3 extends over 13 amino acids. J gave up 6 bases and V 4 bases, and 3 bases lay outside the gene matches. CDR1 SGHDN and CDR2 FVKESK come from the germline V gene. The CDR3 DNA reads as TGTGCCAGCAGCCTGTACAGGGGCAATGAGCAGTTCTTC. As protein: CASSLYRGNEQFF.